These T cell receptor beta chains were read from a single sample in a study of cytotoxic CD8 clonotypes in ibrutinib-treated CLL. TCRdb's table, derived via immunoSEQ multiplex PCR, lists solely in-frame clones and lacks some. The sample has about 200,000 clones; 75% to 85% are singletons. The sequencing used PBMCs, collected after 12 months of ibrutinib treatment. These receptor sequences come from a human donor with chronic lymphocytic leukemia. CDR3s include the opening cysteine and the closing phenylalanine or tryptophan.

j_call: TRBJ2-4
v_call: TRBV6-1
cdr3_aa: CASSEETGGNIQYF

j_call: TRBJ2-3
v_call: TRBV7-9
cdr3_aa: CASSSPGLARTDTQYF

j_call: TRBJ2-7
v_call: TRBV6-1
cdr3_aa: CASSGLAGSSYEQYF

j_call: TRBJ2-2
v_call: TRBV7-2
cdr3_aa: CASSLVLLGELFF

j_call: TRBJ2-4
v_call: TRBV5-4
cdr3_aa: CASSTGALAKNIQYF

j_call: TRBJ2-1
v_call: TRBV5-1
cdr3_aa: CASSAPGGGFSYNEQFF

j_call: TRBJ2-3
v_call: TRBV11-3
cdr3_aa: CASSLDEWRGGTDTQYF

j_call: TRBJ1-1
v_call: TRBV7-9
cdr3_aa: CASSLIGHGLLLNTEAFF

j_call: TRBJ1-2
v_call: TRBV5-1
cdr3_aa: CASSLSGNRADGYTF

j_call: TRBJ2-6
v_call: TRBV10-1
cdr3_aa: CASSDESSGANVLTF

j_call: TRBJ1-5
v_call: TRBV27
cdr3_aa: CASRPSLGARQPQHF

j_call: TRBJ2-2
v_call: TRBV2
cdr3_aa: CASIWGGNTGELFF

j_call: TRBJ2-7
v_call: TRBV28
cdr3_aa: CASSLTGMSGEQYF

j_call: TRBJ1-2
v_call: TRBV5-1
cdr3_aa: CASSLEGQGISGYGYTF

j_call: TRBJ2-5
v_call: TRBV4-1
cdr3_aa: CASSPRVGGAETQYF

j_call: TRBJ1-1
v_call: TRBV14
cdr3_aa: CASSHEYAEAFF

j_call: TRBJ1-1
v_call: TRBV10-3
cdr3_aa: CAIRSVENTEAFF